This entry describes one TCR beta chain. Its target antigen remains unknown. No much larger clonotype is one base removed from it; base qualities were not supplied. Measured from the cysteine to the phenylalanine, the CDR3 is 17 residues long. Of the read, only the CDR3 DNA is kept; its 51 bases are in frame from base 1. V and J are trimmed by 5 bases and 2 bases, and the gene matches miss 8 bases of the junction. Taken from the germline V gene, the CDR1 and CDR2 loops are SGHDT and YYEEEE. The library was generated by 5' RACE. This sample was sequenced with an Illumina HiSeq 2500. The second PCR ran for about 6 to 12 cycles and used a J-beta primer mix along with a sample-barcoded 5' primer. A unique molecular identifier was introduced onto each TCR beta cDNA molecule by a template-switch 5' adaptor carrying 12 random nucleotides. Each sample yielded at least 2.5 million CDR3-containing paired-end reads. First-strand cDNA was synthesized from all RNA with the Mint cDNA synthesis kit, primed by a TRBC-specific oligonucleotide. Following uracil-DNA glycosylase treatment, a first 18-cycle PCR with universal primers M1SS and BC2_uni_R was performed on all cDNA. As for the authors' bioinformatics: For normalization, 1 million high-quality reads were randomly selected from each sample, with every read carrying a distinct molecular identifier. Instead of being binned into consensus sequences, reads that shared molecular identifiers were thrown out. MiTCR, set to a Q25 quality threshold and the strictest error-elimination algorithm, was used for CDR3 identification, clonotype clustering and error correction. A nonparametric unseen species model with Euler transformation was used to estimate lower-bound total TCR beta diversity. TCRdb reworked the public reads: Q25 trimming with fastp, MiXCR clone assembly, productive beta chains retained. A single entry per CDR3 protein holds the most common genes and DNA from its merged rows. These V and J calls derive from TCRdb rather than the authors' analysis. The table for this sample lists some 860,000 distinct CDR3 sequences; 56% of them were counted only once. The biggest ten clones account for under 30% of the sample.

The donors were roughly 38 Caucasian individuals from Russia, aged roughly 6 to 100 years, who were systemically healthy. About 9.6 milliliters of peripheral blood were collected from each donor into EDTA-treated Vacutainer tubes. Ficoll-Paque density-gradient centrifugation was used to isolate PBMCs, with at least 7 million per sample. Total RNA, at least 6 micrograms per sample, was extracted from PBMCs with Trizol reagent. Naive CD45RAhigh/CD27high T cell percentages were measured by flow cytometry on a PBMC aliquot from every donor. This specimen comes from a study of blood T cells in healthy people across ages (dated by TCRdb to 2014 to 2015). As for the study more broadly: Template switching captured roughly one uniquely barcoded TCR beta cDNA molecule per two T cells in model experiments. Using the same blood draw, the study looked at two additional independent replicas of 1 million unique cDNA reads for two donors, one aged 18 to 30 and the other aged 80 or older. Four age groups were formed from the donors: young (average about 16 years), middle-aged (around 40), aged (around 68) and long-lived (82). To track age-related changes in TCR beta repertoire diversity, the study relied on deep sequencing normalized with unique cDNA molecular identifiers. Donors of different ages were randomly distributed across sequencing lanes to avoid experimental bias.

General conclusions and limits of the study: Because donor CMV infection status was unknown, age-related changes in expanded clonotypes were potentially confounded. As age increased, observed TCR beta diversity per million T cells dropped in a roughly linear way, and a significant reduction was already evident by age 40. The long-lived group showed more naive CD4+ T cells, fewer expanded clones and increased TCR diversity than the aged group, suggesting age selection. There was a strong correlation between observed TCR beta diversity and the percentage of naive T cells measured by flow cytometry. Bulk unsorted PBMC profiling prevented conclusive comparison of naive and antigen-experienced compartments. Estimates of total diversity from one million sequenced T cells were regarded as lower bounds and underestimates.

The source is a man aged 35-49 years in good health. Recombination connected TRBV5-6 to TRBJ2-2; 11 central bases correspond to TRBD1. Sample: blood. The CDR3: CASRPGQGVVNTGELFF. The DNA reads as follows: TGTGCCAGCAGGCCGGGACAGGGGGTTGTCAACACCGGGGAGCTGTTTTTT.